This T cell receptor beta chain was obtained from a study of blood T cells in healthy people across ages. V trimming: 0 bases; J trimming: 8 bases; junction bases outside the gene matches: 7. This CDR3 is built from 16 residues. Germline V gives CDR1 MNHNY, CDR2 SVGAGI (reference sequence). PBMCs numbering at least 7 million were isolated per sample. This clonotype was seen ten or more times. Its antigen is currently unknown. A second roughly 6 to 12 cycle PCR used barcoded and J-beta primers. TCRdb passed the 5' RACE reads through MiXCR, listing each CDR3 protein once. This repertoire shows 850,000 or so distinct CDR3 sequences, 29% found once; its top ten account for around a sixth. Broader study findings: Per million T cells, TCR beta diversity dropped about linearly as age rose. Changes seen in expanded clonotypes were possibly confounded by donor CMV status left unknown.

The clonotype comes from a woman older than 75 in good health. The specimen sequenced was blood. This rearrangement joins TRBV6-6 to TRBJ2-1; TRBD1 matches at 10 bases. Written as DNA, the CDR3 is TGTGCCAGCAGTTACTCCTGGGACAGGGGCGTGGATGAGCAGTTCTTC. It encodes CASSYSWDRGVDEQFF.